A few counts support the clone carrying this T cell receptor beta chain. The antigen is undetermined. The sample originates from a study of beta chain features in type 1 diabetes. Expressed TCRB transcripts were sequenced because the isolated RNA had all been reverse transcribed beforehand. The study sequenced naive, central memory and regulatory T cell samples to an average of around 3.4 million reads. Repertoires were generated with immunoSEQ multiplex PCR, while TCRdb's copy carries only in-frame clones and drops some. The sample carries about 650,000 clones, around an eighth recorded once. CD4+ naive, central memory, regulatory and stem cell-like memory subsets were isolated by sorting on CD45RO/CCR7/CD25/CD127/CD95/CD27. Findings and caveats of the study: Shortening that was moderate but significant affected the TCRB CDR3s of Type 1 diabetes patients in all four CD4+ subsets. A cDNA-based sequencing approach could over-represent cells with high TCR expression.

Per germline, CDR1 MNHEY and CDR2 SMNVEV (reference sequence). There are 15 residues in the CDR3. The junction had 3 bases not matched to a gene; V was cut back by 2 bases and J by 5 bases. The rearrangement joins TRBV27 to TRBJ2-5, with 12 nucleotides matching TRBD2. Sequencing was performed on naive CD4+ T cells from blood. This TCR came from a man younger than 40 with type 1 diabetes. In DNA form, the CDR3 reads TGTGCCAGCAGTTTACTAGCGGGGGGGCGGGAGACCCAGTACTTC. The encoded protein is CASSLLAGGRETQYF.